The clone carrying this TCR beta chain was observed at least ten times. No antigen is known for it. The sample originates from a study of identical twins. Findings of the study overall: Within twin pairs, the out-of-frame alpha sequences they shared showed excess low generation probability.

TCRdb itself ran the 5' RACE reads through MiXCR, one entry per CDR3 protein. The profile shows 550,000 to 700,000 distinct CDR3 sequences, more than 9% of them singletons. Trimming took 6 bases from V and 4 from J, leaving 11 bases between them. Germline CDR1 and CDR2: SGHVS and FQNEAQ. The CDR3 is 13 amino acids. The sample was also reused in another study, on yellow fever vaccine responses in identical twins.

The material sequenced was PBMCs. The chain joins TRBV7-8 to TRBJ2-3; D may be TRBD2 (6 bases). The receptor was derived from a woman aged 18-29 years in good health. In DNA, the CDR3 is TGTGCCAGCAGAGGCGGGGCATCAGATACGCAGTATTTT. Translated, it gives CASRGGASDTQYF.